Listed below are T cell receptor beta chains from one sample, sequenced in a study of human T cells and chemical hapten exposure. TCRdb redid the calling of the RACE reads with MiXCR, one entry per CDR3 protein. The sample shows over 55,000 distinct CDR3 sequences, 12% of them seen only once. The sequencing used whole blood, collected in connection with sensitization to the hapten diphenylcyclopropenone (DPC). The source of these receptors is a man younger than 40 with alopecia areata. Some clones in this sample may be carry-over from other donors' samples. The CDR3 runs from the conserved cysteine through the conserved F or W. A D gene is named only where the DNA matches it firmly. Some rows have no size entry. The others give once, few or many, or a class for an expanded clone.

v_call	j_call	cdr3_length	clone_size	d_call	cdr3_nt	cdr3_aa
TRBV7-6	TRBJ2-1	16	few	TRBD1	TGTGCCAGCAGCTTAGTCCGGACAGGCGTATACAATGAGCAGTTCTTC	CASSLVRTGVYNEQFF
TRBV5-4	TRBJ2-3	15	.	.	TGTGCCAGCAGCTTGGACTCTCAGTGGGCAGATACGCAGTATTTT	CASSLDSQWADTQYF
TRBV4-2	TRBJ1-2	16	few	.	TGTGCCAGCAGCCAAGATCTTCCGGGCGCGGACTATGGCTACACCTTC	CASSQDLPGADYGYTF
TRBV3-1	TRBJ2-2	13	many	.	TGTGCCAGCAGCCATGAACGGGACGCAGAGCTGTTTTTT	CASSHERDAELFF
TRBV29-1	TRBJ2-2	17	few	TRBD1	TGCAGCGTTACTCACCTCGTCGGGACAGCGAACACCGGGGAGCTGTTTTTT	CSVTHLVGTANTGELFF
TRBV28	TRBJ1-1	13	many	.	TGTGCCACCAAACTCCCAAGATCGGGGATCGTTTTCTTT	CATKLPRSGIVFF
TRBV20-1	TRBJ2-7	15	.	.	TGCAGTGCGAGAAACTCCGGGTTTTCCACCTACGAGCAGTACTTC	CSARNSGFSTYEQYF
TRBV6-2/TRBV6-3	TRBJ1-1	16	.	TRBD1	TGTGCCAGCAGTTACCGACAGGGAGGGCTGGGCACTGAAGCTTTCTTT	CASSYRQGGLGTEAFF
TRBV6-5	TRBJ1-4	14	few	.	TGTGCCAGCCGCTCGGGAACAACTAATGAAAAACTGTTTTTT	CASRSGTTNEKLFF
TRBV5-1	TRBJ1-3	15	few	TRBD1	TGCGCCAGCAGCTCCGGGACAGGGACTGGAAACACCATATATTTT	CASSSGTGTGNTIYF
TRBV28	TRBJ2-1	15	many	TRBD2	TGTGCCAGCAGTTTATCCTGGCTAGCGGTCAATGAGCAGTTCTTC	CASSLSWLAVNEQFF
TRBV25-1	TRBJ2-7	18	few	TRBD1	TGTGCCAGCAGTGAATATCGAATAGGGACAGGGTTTCAATACGAGCAGTACTTC	CASSEYRIGTGFQYEQYF
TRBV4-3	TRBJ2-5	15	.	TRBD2	TGCGCCAGCAGCCAAGAGAGCGGGATACTCCAGACCCAGTACTTC	CASSQESGILQTQYF
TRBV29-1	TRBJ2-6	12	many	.	TGCAGCGTTGGTTCCAGGTCCAACGTCCTGACTTTC	CSVGSRSNVLTF
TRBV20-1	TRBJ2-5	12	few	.	TGCAGTGCCACGAAACAGGGTCAGACCCAGTACTTC	CSATKQGQTQYF
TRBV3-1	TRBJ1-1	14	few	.	TGTGCCAGCAGCCAAGTTGGACAGAACACTGAAGCTTTCTTT	CASSQVGQNTEAFF
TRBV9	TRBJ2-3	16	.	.	TGTGCCAGCAGCGCCCCACGGGGGAGGAACTCAGATACGCAGTATTTT	CASSAPRGRNSDTQYF
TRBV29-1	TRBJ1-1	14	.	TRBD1	TGCAGCGTGGACCCAGGGGGCCAGAGCACTGAAGCTTTCTTT	CSVDPGGQSTEAFF
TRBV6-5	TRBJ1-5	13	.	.	TGTGCCAGCAGCCCAGACAGGAATCAGCCCCAGCATTTT	CASSPDRNQPQHF
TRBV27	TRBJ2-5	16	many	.	TGTGCCAGCAGTACTCTCGGACAGACCAGCCAAGAGACCCAGTACTTC	CASSTLGQTSQETQYF
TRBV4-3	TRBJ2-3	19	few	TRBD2	TGCGCCAGCAGCCAAGGAGAACTAGCGGGGGGGTTTGCATCAGATACGCAGTATTTT	CASSQGELAGGFASDTQYF
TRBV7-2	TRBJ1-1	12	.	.	TGTGCCAGCAGCTCCTACGGTACTGAAGCTTTCTTT	CASSSYGTEAFF
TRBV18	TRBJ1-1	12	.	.	TGTGCCAGCTCACCCGGGGCCTTAAGGGCTTTCTTT	CASSPGALRAFF
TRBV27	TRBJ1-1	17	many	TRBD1	TGTGCCAGCAACTCCAAGGACCCGGGGACAGGGAAGGATGAAGCTTTCTTT	CASNSKDPGTGKDEAFF
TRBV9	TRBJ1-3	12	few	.	TGTGCCAGCGGCGAGATAGGAAACACCATATATTTT	CASGEIGNTIYF
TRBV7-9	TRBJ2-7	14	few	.	TGTGCCAGCAGCACCTTTCGGGGGGCCCACGAGCAGTACTTC	CASSTFRGAHEQYF
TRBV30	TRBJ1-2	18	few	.	TGTGCCTGGAGAGTCGGGGGCTATCTTCTCCAGGCTAACTATGGCTACACCTTC	CAWRVGGYLLQANYGYTF
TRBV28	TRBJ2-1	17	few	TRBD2	TGTGCCAGCAGCCTCGGACTAGCGGGGAACCTCCGGAATGAGCAGTTCTTC	CASSLGLAGNLRNEQFF
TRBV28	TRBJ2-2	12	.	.	TGTGCCAGCAGTCCTAGGCCCGGGGAGCTGTTTTTT	CASSPRPGELFF
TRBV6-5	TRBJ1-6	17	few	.	TGTGCCAGCAGTTTCAGTATAGTAGGAGTTGAAATTTCACCCCTCCACTTT	CASSFSIVGVEISPLHF
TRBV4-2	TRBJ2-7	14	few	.	TGTGCCAGCAGCCAACCAGGGTCCTACTACGAGCAGTACTTC	CASSQPGSYYEQYF